A selection of T cell receptor beta chains follows, all from one sample in a study of OX40 agonist ivuxolimab in advanced cancers. The assay was immunoSEQ multiplex PCR, and TCRdb's table has in-frame clones only and misses some. Of approximately 45,000 clones listed, approximately 80% are singletons. The source was CD4+ or CD8+ T cells sorted from blood, collected in a trial of the OX40 agonist ivuxolimab. All receptors derive from an adult with an advanced solid tumor such as melanoma, head and neck, liver or kidney cancer. The CDR3 runs from the conserved cysteine through the conserved F or W. D genes are given only for firm matches. Clone sizes are given selectively: once, few, many, or a class where the clone is expanded.

size	V	J	D	DNA	CDR3
-	TRBV4-1	TRBJ1-5	-	TGCGCCAGCAGCCAAGATGGGTTGGCAGGGAGCAATCAGCCCCAGCATTTT	CASSQDGLAGSNQPQHF
-	TRBV5-4	TRBJ1-1	-	TGTGCCAGCAGCTTGGGGGCCGGGACGGAAGCTTTCTTT	CASSLGAGTEAFF
-	TRBV19	TRBJ2-3	TRBD2	TGTGCCAGTAGTAGCCCGACTACTAGCGGGGGCCCCTATTCCACAGATACGCAGTATTTT	CASSSPTTSGGPYSTDTQYF
-	TRBV6-5	TRBJ2-5	-	TGTGCCAGCAGCCATTTACAAGAGACCCAGTACTTC	CASSHLQETQYF
once	TRBV6-1	TRBJ2-3	-	TGTGCCAGCGCAAAACGGGGGACTAGCACAGATACGCAGTATTTT	CASAKRGTSTDTQYF
-	TRBV28	TRBJ2-1	TRBD2	TGTGCCAGCAGTCCATCTCTAGCGGGAGGGCCCGGTGAGCAGTTCTTC	CASSPSLAGGPGEQFF
-	TRBV7-9	TRBJ1-1	-	TGTGCCAGCAAGGACGGACGGAACACTGAAGCTTTCTTT	CASKDGRNTEAFF
-	TRBV10-2	TRBJ2-1	-	TGCGCCAGCAGACAGTCGGGGTCCTACAATGAGCAGTTCTTC	CASRQSGSYNEQFF
-	TRBV10-2	TRBJ2-7	TRBD1	TGCGCCAGCAGGGGGACAGGGACCTACGAGCAGTACTTC	CASRGTGTYEQYF
-	TRBV7-2	TRBJ2-7	-	TGTGCCAGCAGCTTAGAGTACGAGCAGTACTTC	CASSLEYEQYF
-	TRBV7-9	TRBJ2-7	TRBD1	TGTGCCAGCAGCAGCCGGGACAGGTACTACGAGCAGTACTTC	CASSSRDRYYEQYF
-	TRBV19	TRBJ2-2	TRBD1	TGTGCCAGTAGCGACAGGGGGCGTGGGGAGCTGTTTTTT	CASSDRGRGELFF
-	TRBV29-1	TRBJ2-5	-	TGCAGCGCCCAAGGTACCTTTCAAGAGACCCAGTACTTC	CSAQGTFQETQYF
-	TRBV30	TRBJ1-6	-	TGTGCCGGTAGGCGAGATAATTCACCCCTCCACTTT	CAGRRDNSPLHF
-	TRBV15	TRBJ1-1	-	TGTGCCACCAGCAGAGATAATAGGGTAGATGAAGCTTTCTTT	CATSRDNRVDEAFF
-	TRBV6-5	TRBJ1-5	-	TGTGCCAGCAGTGGGACCCCAGGGTCTGGTCAGCCCCAGCATTTT	CASSGTPGSGQPQHF
-	TRBV2	TRBJ1-3	-	TGTGCCAGCAGTGAAGCCCGGAACTCTGGAAACACCATATATTTT	CASSEARNSGNTIYF
-	TRBV12-5	TRBJ2-5	TRBD1	TGTGCTAGTGGTCGAGGGGGCAGAGAGACCCAGTACTTC	CASGRGGRETQYF
-	TRBV6-1	TRBJ2-2	-	TGTGCCAGCAAGGGGTTTTTGAACACCGGGGAGCTGTTTTTT	CASKGFLNTGELFF
-	TRBV2	TRBJ2-2	-	TGTGCCAGCAGATGGGACACTGACACCGGGGAGCTGTTTTTT	CASRWDTDTGELFF
-	TRBV7-3	TRBJ2-5	-	TGTGCCAGCAGCTTAAGTGGAGGGGGGCAAGAGACCCAGTACTTC	CASSLSGGGQETQYF
-	TRBV18	TRBJ2-6	-	TGTGCCAGCTCACAAACCCTCTTAACCCTCCTCTCTGGGGCCAACGTCCTGACTTTC	CASSQTLLTLLSGANVLTF
once	TRBV4-1	TRBJ2-1	TRBD2	TGCGCCAGCCGCGGGGGGGCGGTTTTGGAGCAGTTCTTC	CASRGGAVLEQFF
-	TRBV19	TRBJ1-2	-	TGTGCCAGTAGTTCCCAGGGCATGGGAAACTATGGCTACACCTTC	CASSSQGMGNYGYTF
-	TRBV4-2	TRBJ2-3	TRBD2	TGTGCCAGCAGCCAAGAACTAGCGGGAGGGCCGGGGAGCACAGATACGCAGTATTTT	CASSQELAGGPGSTDTQYF
-	TRBV27	TRBJ1-5	TRBD1	TGTGCCAGCAGGGTGACAGGGTTAGGGCCCCAGCATTTT	CASRVTGLGPQHF
-	TRBV15	TRBJ2-6	-	TGTGCCACCAGCAGAGGGCCAGGGGCCAACGTCCTGACTTTC	CATSRGPGANVLTF
-	TRBV7-8	TRBJ1-6	TRBD1	TGTGCCAGCAGCTCAAGGGACAGGACTATGTCACCCCTCCACTTT	CASSSRDRTMSPLHF
-	TRBV28	TRBJ1-3	TRBD1	TGTGCCAGCACCTTTTCAGGGGGCCGCTCTGGAAACACCATATATTTT	CASTFSGGRSGNTIYF